A selection of T cell receptor beta chains follows, all from one sample in a study of T cell responses to AZD1222 COVID-19 vaccine. Sequencing was performed with immunoSEQ multiplex PCR; in TCRdb, only in-frame clones are kept and a portion is missing. The table includes tens of thousands of clones, 86% detected once. The starting material was peripheral blood, obtained on day 0 of AZD1222 vaccination. These receptors all stem from an adult in good health. Each CDR3 is given without its conserved first and last residue.

j_call v_call cdr3_aa
TRBJ1-2 TRBV12-3/TRBV12-4 ASSLGQSDSYT
TRBJ1-1 TRBV27 ASSLNVGGITEAF
TRBJ2-5 TRBV3-1/TRBV3-2 ASSQIGTTGQETQY
TRBJ1-4 TRBV7-9 ASSSSQGAGEKLF
TRBJ2-5 TRBV5-8 ASSLGGRVETQY
TRBJ2-7 TRBV7-8 ASSPGRLSSYEQY
TRBJ1-3 TRBV27 ASREALSSGNTIY
TRBJ2-3 TRBV4-2 ASSPKAGSDTQY
TRBJ1-4 TRBV6-5 ASSYFGGGNEKLF
TRBJ2-5 TRBV29-1 SVEDRAGVGTQY
TRBJ1-1 TRBV6-5 ASSWTAGNTEAF
TRBJ2-1 TRBV4-1 ASSQVAGTPDYNEQF
TRBJ2-1 TRBV24-1 ATSDAGTRSYNEQF
TRBJ2-5 TRBV6-2/TRBV6-3 ASSYVAGGFQETQY
TRBJ2-2 TRBV11-2 ASSLDGAGAGAGELF
TRBJ2-2 TRBV11-3 ASSQSWAGDLF
TRBJ2-5 TRBV10-1 ASSDMAGTQETQY
TRBJ1-5 TRBV28 ASSPTTRGQH
TRBJ2-3 TRBV5-1 ASSLAGTGYTDTQY
TRBJ1-2 TRBV19 ASTPAGAANYGYT
TRBJ1-2 TRBV7-9 ASSHKGGKANYGYT
TRBJ1-4 TRBV6-2/TRBV6-3 ASSSPGVMGEKLF
TRBJ1-1 TRBV4-3 ASSQGPGWTTEAF
TRBJ1-6 TRBV12-3/TRBV12-4 ASSTQPDSPLH
TRBJ1-2 TRBV7-9 ASSFGTGVYGYT
TRBJ2-1 TRBV9 ASSVERGLAGGTYYNEQF
TRBJ1-5 TRBV6-2/TRBV6-3 ASSDRGLQPQH
TRBJ1-5 TRBV6-2/TRBV6-3 ASSPGQGTGQPQH
TRBJ1-6 TRBV6-2/TRBV6-3 ASSYGNNSPLH
TRBJ2-3 TRBV30 AWTTADTQY
TRBJ2-5 TRBV12-3/TRBV12-4 ASSQQETQY
TRBJ1-2 TRBV25-1 ASSGTPKGLGYT
TRBJ1-2 TRBV5-4 ASSWGTGYYGYT
TRBJ1-2 TRBV18 AIDEQGYT
TRBJ2-7 TRBV9 ASSVDRGPVYEQY
TRBJ1-4 TRBV7-9 ASSLRTGRTNEKLF
TRBJ1-3 TRBV5-1 ASSLGQTSGNTIY
TRBJ2-3 TRBV7-2 ASRPDWGLDPSTDTQY
TRBJ2-7 TRBV7-9 ASSLSTSAHEQY